This T cell receptor beta chain was retrieved from a study of blood T cell repertoires in COVID-19. Turning to the study itself: Specimens from acute and convalescent COVID-19 originated in the United States, Italy and Spain. Sources were T cells, B-cell-depleted T cells, or PBMCs; the material itself was cDNA or gDNA.

In the original workflow: From reference gene primer amplification, estimates of nucleated cell counts were derived. Data came from immunoSEQ multiplex PCR; TCRdb stores just in-frame clones and leaves some out. Clone size and V and J calls were adopted from that table, with D and trimming inferred from the DNA. The data show about 98,000 clones, with around 82% seen just once and approximately 11% held by the top ten. The CDR3 consists of 13 residues. The germline CDR1 and CDR2 sequences are LNHDA and SQIVND (reference sequence). Trimming at V came to 4 bases and at J to 7 bases, leaving 5 bases not matched to a gene.

Sequences were obtained from peripheral blood. The chain combines TRBV19 with TRBJ2-7; TRBD1 matches at 9 bases. This clonotype originated in a man between 65 and 85 years old with active or convalescent COVID-19. The CDR3 DNA reads as TGTGCCAGTAGTAAGGACAGGGGCTGGGAGCAGTACTTC. It is translated as CASSKDRGWEQYF.